This TCR beta chain was recorded in a study of blood T cell repertoires in COVID-19. Across the whole study: Sites in the United States, Italy and Spain provided acute and convalescent COVID-19 samples. Nucleic acid was either cDNA or gDNA, and it came from T cells, B-cell-depleted T cells, or PBMCs.

TCRdb keeps only in-frame clones here, not all; method: immunoSEQ multiplex PCR. The sample shows roughly 150,000 clones, around four fifths of them seen only once. Germline V gives CDR1 SQVTM, CDR2 ANQGSEA. The CDR3 has 12 amino acids. V lost 8 bases and J lost 7; bases outside the gene matches: 7. The V and J genes are TRBV29-1 and TRBJ2-1, with 8 positions matching TRBD2. This TCR was sampled from a woman older than 75 with COVID-19, enrolled during active disease. Specimen: peripheral blood. CDR3 sequence: CSLGGRTNEQFF. The CDR3 DNA reads TGCAGCCTTGGCGGGAGGACTAATGAGCAGTTCTTC.